One sample yielded the 30 T cell receptor beta chains listed below, sequenced in a study of blood T cell repertoires in COVID-19. The data were produced by immunoSEQ multiplex PCR, yet TCRdb's version contains in-frame clones alone and is incomplete. This table has some 110,000 clones, over 75% appearing once. The sequenced material came from peripheral blood. All receptors come from a man in his fifties or sixties with acute or convalescent COVID-19.

This clone was seen just once. The rearrangement joins TRBV3-1 (or the pseudogene TRBV3-2) to TRBJ2-1; D is perhaps TRBD1 (6 bases). V was cut by 4 bases and J by 1 base, with 23 bases left in between. CDR3 length: 19 residues. CDR1 is LGHDT and CDR2 is YNNKEL in the germline V gene (reference sequence). The CDR3 sequence is CASSPVPGQEQGSYNEQFF. DNA of the CDR3: TGTGCCAGCAGCCCAGTCCCGGGACAAGAACAAGGATCCTACAATGAGCAGTTCTTC.

The chain recombines TRBV12-3 or TRBV12-4 with TRBJ1-2, with no clear D. The germline V and J ends were trimmed by 6 bases and 4 bases, with 9 bases remaining between them. The CDR3 is 12 amino acids. CDR3 DNA: TGTGCCAGCAGCCCCCGGGTCTATGGCTACACCTTC. Translating gives CASSPRVYGYTF.

The CDR3 region has the DNA TGTGCCAGCACCCCCCCAGGGGACTCTGGAAACACCATATATTTT. It is translated as CASTPPGDSGNTIYF. The chain recombines TRBV6-5 with TRBJ1-3, with a weak D call TRBD1 (6 bases). The CDR3 consists of 15 residues. Looked up from germline, CDR1 is MNHEY and CDR2 is SVGAGI. The germline V and J ends were trimmed by 7 bases and 0 bases, with 13 bases remaining between them.

V usage is TRBV4-2 and J usage is TRBJ2-7; perhaps TRBD2 as D (6 bases). The CDR3 spans 16 residues. Trimming pared 1 base from V and 4 bases from J, leaving 17 bases between. The germline V gene encodes CDR1 LGHNA and CDR2 YNFKEQ. CDR3 in amino acids: CASSQAGVAVGYEQYF. The CDR3 nucleotides read TGTGCCAGCAGCCAAGCCGGGGTAGCGGTAGGTTACGAGCAGTACTTC.

The chain's CDR3 is CASSLGLGGTGELFF. Written as DNA, the CDR3 is TGTGCCAGCAGCTTGGGGCTTGGGGGGACCGGGGAGCTGTTTTTT. This chain uses TRBV5-5 with TRBJ2-2, with D maybe TRBD2 (6 bases). Trimming removed 0 bases at V and 5 bases at J, with 11 bases between. Germline CDR1 and CDR2: SGHKS and YYEKEE (reference sequence). The CDR3 runs to 15 residues.

This clone has only a few counts. This rearrangement joins TRBV10-1 to TRBJ1-2; D may be TRBD1 (5 bases). The CDR3 runs 13 residues. V gave up 8 bases and J gave up 5 bases, with 15 bases separating them. The germline CDR1 and CDR2 sequences are WNHNN and SYGVQD (reference sequence). CDR3 coding DNA: TGCGCCAGCGCGGGACGGGGGACTTATGGCTACACCTTC. Its translation is CASAGRGTYGYTF.

The chain recombines TRBV7-6 with TRBJ2-7; 9 bases are a match to TRBD1. Per germline, CDR1 SGHVS and CDR2 FNYEAQ. Germline trimming cut 4 bases from V and 2 bases from J; bases unmatched to any gene: 3. The CDR3 totals 14 residues. In DNA, the CDR3 is TGTGCCAGCAGCTCGGGACAGGGAACCTACGAGCAGTACTTC. Translating it yields CASSSGQGTYEQYF.

The rearrangement joins TRBV27 to TRBJ2-2; 11 bases are a match to TRBD2. Per germline, CDR1 MNHEY and CDR2 SMNVEV (reference sequence). The CDR3 runs 17 residues. The J segment lost 5 bases and the V segment lost 3 bases, leaving 8 bases of the junction unmatched. CDR3 sequence: CASSFGVAGGLTGELFF. DNA of the CDR3: TGTGCCAGCAGTTTCGGGGTAGCGGGAGGGTTAACCGGGGAGCTGTTTTTT.

The chain carries TRBV11-2 and TRBJ2-7; 9 nucleotides line up with TRBD2. The V gene end was trimmed by 2 bases and the J gene end by 4 bases; junction bases not matched to a gene: 15. CDR3 length: 18 residues. CDR1 is SGHAT, CDR2 FQNNGV, per germline. The CDR3 DNA reads as TGTGCCAGCAGCTTACCGTTTTTCTCTAGCGGGGTATGGTACGAGCAGTACTTC. Encoded protein: CASSLPFFSSGVWYEQYF.

The V call is TRBV28, the J call TRBJ1-2; D ambiguous. V dropped 2 bases and J dropped 4 bases, with 11 bases sitting between them. Germline-derived CDR1 and CDR2 are MDHEN and SYDVKM. This CDR3 is built from 14 residues. CDR3 nucleotides: TGTGCCAGCAGTTTAGGTCGTTCTAGCTATGGCTACACCTTC. It yields the protein CASSLGRSSYGYTF.

This clone has only a few counts. This chain links TRBV7-9 with TRBJ2-7; TRBD2 is a possible D gene (5 bases). Trimming left V 7 bases short and J 4 bases short, with 20 bases between. The CDR3 contains 15 residues. Germline values: CDR1 SEHNR, CDR2 FQNEAQ (reference sequence). The CDR3: CASTPRGSRQYEQYF. The DNA for the CDR3 is TGTGCCAGCACCCCCCGTGGGAGCCGGCAGTACGAGCAGTACTTC. Using reference TRBV7-9 and TRBJ2-7 for the parts outside the CDR3, the full variable domain is DTGVSQNPRHKITKRGQNVTFRCDPISEHNRLYWYRQTLGQGPEFLTYFQNEAQLEKSRLLSDRFSAERPKGSFSTLEIQRTEQGDSAMYLCASTPRGSRQYEQYFGPGTRLTVT.

V and J are TRBV7-3 and TRBJ2-1; D is perhaps TRBD2 (6 bases). Germline CDR1 is SGHTA and CDR2 is FQGTGA. V shed 5 bases and J shed 9 bases, with 14 bases lying between them. CDR3 length: 13 amino acids. The DNA of the CDR3 is TGTGCCAGCAGCGGGAGCGGGTTAGGTGAGCAGTTCTTC. The encoded protein is CASSGSGLGEQFF.

The V call is TRBV6-5, the J call TRBJ1-6, with 7 bases fitting TRBD1. CDR1 is MNHEY, CDR2 SVGAGI, per germline. The CDR3 totals 15 residues. Losses at the gene ends were 6 bases for V and 3 bases for J; bases not matched to a gene: 5. The CDR3 is CASRSGTVYNSPLHF. As DNA, the CDR3 is TGTGCCAGCAGATCCGGGACAGTCTATAATTCACCCCTCCACTTT.

The gene calls are TRBV7-3 and TRBJ1-1; 7 bases agree with TRBD1. This CDR3 is built from 14 residues. The germline gives CDR1 SGHTA, CDR2 FQGTGA. V gave up 5 bases and J gave up 3 bases; unmatched junction bases: 6. The CDR3 reads CASSRQGFDTEAFF. The DNA for the CDR3 is TGTGCCAGCAGCAGACAGGGTTTCGACACTGAAGCTTTCTTT.

This sequence joins TRBV2 and TRBJ1-3, with D unresolved. The germline V and J ends were trimmed by 10 bases and 6 bases, with 13 bases remaining between them. Per germline, CDR1 SNHLY and CDR2 FYNNEI. CDR3 length: 12 residues. The DNA of the CDR3 is TGTGCCACCCAGGCGGGGTCAAACACCATATATTTT. Encoded protein: CATQAGSNTIYF.

J is TRBJ1-5 and V is TRBV28, with TRBD1 matching 9 bases. The trim removed 8 bases at V and 6 bases at J, leaving 8 bases unmatched. The germline V gene has CDR1 MDHEN and CDR2 SYDVKM. CDR3 length equals 14 residues. The CDR3 loop reads CASVRDRVVQPQHF. The CDR3, as DNA: TGTGCCAGCGTCCGGGACAGGGTTGTTCAGCCCCAGCATTTT.

Here the CDR3 reads CASSEGGGTYNEQFF. The CDR3 DNA follows: TGTGCCAGCAGTGAAGGCGGGGGGACCTACAATGAGCAGTTCTTC. The chain couples TRBV2 to TRBJ2-1; TRBD2 matches at 8 bases. This CDR3 spans 15 amino acids. After removal of 1 base from V and 2 bases from J, the junction contained 1 base not matched to a gene. Germline lookup yields CDR1 SNHLY and CDR2 FYNNEI. Supplemented by reference TRBV2 and TRBJ2-1, the full variable domain reads EPEVTQTPSHQVTQMGQEVILRCVPISNHLYFYWYRQILGQKVEFLVSFYNNEISEKSEIFDDQFSVERPDGSNFTLKIRSTKLEDSAMYFCASSEGGGTYNEQFFGPGTRLTVL.

The chain couples TRBV7-8 to TRBJ2-7; D is ambiguous. This CDR3 is 14 amino acids long. With 1 base removed from V and 5 bases from J, the gap between germline ends came to 12 bases. CDR1 is SGHVS, CDR2 FQNEAQ, per germline. The chain's CDR3 is CASSLVSQINEQYF. CDR3 nucleotide sequence: TGTGCCAGCAGCTTAGTTAGCCAGATCAACGAGCAGTACTTC. Full variable domain (outside the CDR3, taken from reference TRBV7-8 and TRBJ2-7): GAGVSQSPRYKVAKRGQDVALRCDPISGHVSLFWYQQALGQGPEFLTYFQNEAQLDKSGLPSDRFFAERPEGSVSTLKIQRTQQEDSAVYLCASSLVSQINEQYFGPGTRLTVT.

This chain connects TRBV6-5 to TRBJ1-1, with D possibly TRBD1 on 6 matching bases. The germline V gene encodes CDR1 MNHEY and CDR2 SVGAGI. Trimming shortened V by 8 bases and J by 0 bases, and 16 bases separated the two germline ends. This CDR3 region has 15 residues. This CDR3 is CASGAGAIMNTEAFF. The CDR3 nucleotides are TGTGCCAGCGGAGCGGGGGCCATCATGAACACTGAAGCTTTCTTT.

This chain links TRBV11-3 with TRBJ2-5; 7 bases are shared with TRBD1. The CDR3 contains 14 residues. V gave up 2 bases and J gave up 2 bases; unmatched junction bases: 2. Germline lookup yields CDR1 SGHNT and CDR2 YENEEA. The CDR3 DNA sequence: TGTGCCAGCAGCTTAACAGGGGCGCAAGAGACCCAGTACTTC. It is translated as CASSLTGAQETQYF.

The chain recombines TRBV11-3 with TRBJ2-5; a weak D match, TRBD1 (7 bases). The CDR3 loop spans 16 amino acids. CDR1 SGHNT and CDR2 YENEEA come from the germline V gene. Trimming pared 1 base from V and 2 bases from J, leaving 14 bases between. CDR3 residues: CASSLGAGGQQETQYF. The CDR3 region has the DNA TGTGCCAGCAGCTTAGGGGCCGGGGGACAGCAAGAGACCCAGTACTTC.

J is TRBJ2-1 and V is TRBV9, with unresolved D. CDR3 size: 15 residues. The V end lost 2 bases, the J end lost 0 bases, and 9 bases lay between the germline ends. CDR1 SGDLS and CDR2 YYNGEE come from the germline V gene. CDR3 in DNA: TGTGCCAGCAGCGTTTTACCCAGCTCCTACAATGAGCAGTTCTTC. It codes for CASSVLPSSYNEQFF.

The chain employs TRBV30 and TRBJ2-2; D unclear. Deletions cut 0 bases from V and 1 base from J, with 9 bases between. The V gene's germline CDR1 is GTSNPN and CDR2 SVGIG (reference sequence). This CDR3 has 15 amino acids. In DNA form, the CDR3 reads TGTGCCTGGAGTGTATTTGGGCAGAACACCGGGGAGCTGTTTTTT. As protein: CAWSVFGQNTGELFF.

The V and J genes are TRBV28 and TRBJ1-1; D not certain. CDR3 size: 15 residues. The germline V and J ends were trimmed by 5 bases and 1 base, with 14 bases remaining between them. The germline V gene encodes CDR1 MDHEN and CDR2 SYDVKM. CDR3 sequence: CASSPLRVSNTEAFF. The CDR3 DNA sequence: TGTGCCAGCAGTCCTCTACGGGTCTCGAACACTGAAGCTTTCTTT.

J is TRBJ2-7 and V is TRBV14; 9 bases line up with TRBD1. CDR3 length equals 15 residues. Per germline, CDR1 SGHDN and CDR2 FVKESK. V was clipped by 4 bases and J by 5 bases; unmatched bases: 9. CDR3 region: CASSRTGTGIHEQYF. The DNA of the CDR3 is TGTGCCAGCAGCCGGACCGGGACAGGGATACACGAGCAGTACTTC.

V gene TRBV6-5 combines with J gene TRBJ2-6; TRBD2 matches at 8 bases. Germline CDR1 MNHEY, CDR2 SVGAGI. This CDR3 contains 14 residues. With V trimmed by 6 bases and J by 5 bases, 3 bases remained unmatched. CDR3 in DNA: TGTGCCAGCAGCAGCGGGAGCTGGGCCAACGTCCTGACTTTC. It is translated as CASSSGSWANVLTF.

V is TRBV11-2 and J is TRBJ1-4, with 7 bases fitting TRBD1. The trim removed 2 bases at V and 3 bases at J, leaving 3 bases unmatched. The CDR3 sequence is 15 residues long. The V gene's germline CDR1 is SGHAT and CDR2 FQNNGV. CDR3 nucleotides: TGTGCCAGCAGCTTAAAGGGGGCAGCTAATGAAAAACTGTTTTTT. It specifies CASSLKGAANEKLFF. Filled out from reference TRBV11-2 and TRBJ1-4, the complete variable domain reads EAGVAQSPRYKIIEKRQSVAFWCNPISGHATLYWYQQILGQGPKLLIQFQNNGVVDDSQLPKDRFSAERLKGVDSTLKIQPAKLEDSAVYLCASSLKGAANEKLFFGSGTQLSVL.

The chain recombines TRBV6-5 with TRBJ2-3; tentative D call: TRBD2 (5 bases). The CDR3 contains 13 residues. CDR1 is MNHEY, CDR2 SVGAGI, per germline. The ends were cut back, 7 bases at V and 2 bases at J, with 10 bases in the middle. The CDR3 loop reads CASKDSNTDTQYF. The CDR3 coding sequence is TGTGCCAGCAAGGACTCAAACACAGATACGCAGTATTTT.

The chain uses TRBV6-2 or TRBV6-3 and TRBJ1-6, with D unresolved. The length of the CDR3 is 14 residues. V was clipped by 5 bases and J by 7 bases, with 12 bases between them. Germline CDR1 MNHEY, CDR2 SVGEGT. Here the CDR3 reads CASSLGRANSPLHF. The CDR3 DNA sequence: TGTGCCAGCAGTCTGGGGAGGGCCAATTCACCCCTCCACTTT.

The rearrangement uses TRBV7-3 and TRBJ2-2, with TRBD1 as a possible D gene (5 bases). V lost 5 bases to trimming and J lost 2 bases, with 21 bases between them. CDR3 length: 18 residues. In germline, CDR1 is SGHTA, CDR2 FQGTGA. This CDR3 reads CASSRFPKAGPNTGELFF. Written as DNA, the CDR3 is TGTGCCAGCAGCAGATTCCCCAAGGCAGGGCCCAACACCGGGGAGCTGTTTTTT.